Included here is one TCR beta chain sequence, with context. Assay: immunoSEQ multiplex PCR; the TCRdb copy retains only in-frame clones and omits some. The sample carries some 350,000 clones, around 87% recorded once. The sample belongs to a study of blood T cell repertoires in COVID-19. In the study overall: Sample material is recorded as cDNA or gDNA derived from T cells, B-cell-depleted T cells, or PBMCs.

The CDR3 is made up of 15 amino acids. The germline V gene encodes CDR1 SEHNR and CDR2 FQNEAQ (reference sequence). V gave up 0 bases and J gave up 5 bases, with 14 bases separating them. The sequence came from a man in his late teens or twenties with active or convalescent COVID-19. This chain uses TRBV7-9 with TRBJ2-7; possibly TRBD1 for D (6 bases). Sequencing was performed on peripheral blood. CDR3 nucleotide sequence: TGTGCCAGCAGCTTAGCTACAGGGTTGGCCGACGAGCAGTACTTC. Protein sequence: CASSLATGLADEQYF.